This T cell receptor (beta chain) was captured in a study of blood T cell repertoires in COVID-19. Study-wide background: Donors in the United States, Italy and Spain gave samples during acute or convalescent COVID-19.

This CDR3 contains 14 residues. Germline loops: CDR1 DFQATT, CDR2 SNEGSKA (reference sequence). V gave up 3 bases and J gave up 4 bases; unmatched junction bases: 6. Clones were read by immunoSEQ multiplex PCR, and TCRdb kept only the in-frame ones, dropping some. In the table there are tens of thousands of clones, approximately 88% of which are singletons. The receptor's source is a man in his 70s with active COVID-19. The chain recombines TRBV20-1 with TRBJ2-7; 10 bases agree with TRBD1. The sequencing sample was made of peripheral blood. The CDR3 DNA is TGCAGTGCTAGTGAGGGACAGGGGACTTACGAGCAGTACTTC. Encoded protein: CSASEGQGTYEQYF.